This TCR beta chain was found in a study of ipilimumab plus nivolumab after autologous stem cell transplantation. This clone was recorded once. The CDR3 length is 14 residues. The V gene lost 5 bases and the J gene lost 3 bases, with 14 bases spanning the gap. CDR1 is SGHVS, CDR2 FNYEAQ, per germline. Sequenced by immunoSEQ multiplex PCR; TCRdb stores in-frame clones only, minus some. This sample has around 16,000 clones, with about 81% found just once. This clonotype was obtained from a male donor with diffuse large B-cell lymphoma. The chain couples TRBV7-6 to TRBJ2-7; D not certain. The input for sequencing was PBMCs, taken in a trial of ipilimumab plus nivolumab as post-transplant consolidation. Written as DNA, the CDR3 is TGTGCCAGCAGCCCGAACGTGGCGGTCTACGAGCAGTACTTC. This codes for CASSPNVAVYEQYF.